These 9 T cell receptor beta chains were all obtained from the same sample, sequenced in a study of blood T cell repertoires in COVID-19. Some clones are missing from TCRdb's copy, which holds only in-frame ones; the method was immunoSEQ multiplex PCR. The profile covers about 44,000 clones, with around 84% appearing a single time and 35% to 50% taken by the ten largest. The sequenced sample consisted of peripheral blood. All receptors come from a human donor in a cohort sampled during active COVID-19.

V usage is TRBV7-9 and J usage is TRBJ1-3; D remains ambiguous. CDR1 SEHNR and CDR2 FQNEAQ come from the germline V gene (reference sequence). With 1 base removed from V and 0 bases from J, the gap between germline ends came to 10 bases. There are 16 residues in the CDR3. CDR3 protein: CASSLVAEDSGNTIYF. CDR3 DNA: TGTGCCAGCAGCTTAGTAGCGGAAGACTCTGGAAACACCATATATTTT.

This clone was found a few times. V gene TRBV7-9 combines with J gene TRBJ1-1; D uncertain. The CDR3 covers 13 residues. V lost 5 bases and J 0 bases, leaving 7 bases between the germline ends. Germline V CDR1 and CDR2: SEHNR, FQNEAQ (reference sequence). The CDR3 bases are TGTGCCAGCAGCCCTCCTGTGAACACTGAAGCTTTCTTT. Protein sequence: CASSPPVNTEAFF.

Here the CDR3 reads CASSLSSSSRYGYTF. In nucleotides, the CDR3 is TGTGCCAGCAGCTTAAGCAGTTCATCACGCTATGGCTACACCTTC. The gene calls are TRBV7-3 and TRBJ1-2, with no clear D. Trimming took 1 base from V and 4 from J, leaving 13 bases between them. Germline V gene sequence: CDR1 SGHTA, CDR2 FQGTGA. The CDR3 spans 15 residues.

V usage is TRBV30 and J usage is TRBJ2-3, with D possibly TRBD2 on 5 matching bases. Trimming took off 6 bases at V and 0 bases at J, with 10 bases between the two ends. CDR3 length equals 13 residues. The V gene's germline CDR1 is GTSNPN and CDR2 SVGIG (reference sequence). The CDR3 sequence is CACSGSSTDTQYF. CDR3 nucleotides: TGTGCCTGCTCGGGGTCGAGCACAGATACGCAGTATTTT.

This chain links TRBV27 with TRBJ2-7, with 9 positions matching TRBD1. After removal of 8 bases from V and 4 bases from J, the junction contained 9 bases not matched to a gene. Germline CDR1 MNHEY, CDR2 SMNVEV (reference sequence). The CDR3 has 14 residues. In nucleotides, the CDR3 is TGTGCCAGCCGTCCCGGGACAGGGTTGTACGAGCAGTACTTC. Its translation is CASRPGTGLYEQYF.

The chain is built from TRBV5-1 and TRBJ2-4, with 7 nucleotides matching TRBD2. V gave up 0 bases and J gave up 5 bases; unmatched junction bases: 8. Germline V gene data show CDR1 as SGHRS and CDR2 as YFSETQ. The length of the CDR3 is 16 residues. In nucleotides, the CDR3 is TGCGCCAGCAGCTTGGGGGCCCTAGCGGACCAAAACATTCAGTACTTC. It is translated as CASSLGALADQNIQYF.

The V gene is TRBV2, the J gene TRBJ2-5; 9 bases agree with TRBD1. The germline V gene encodes CDR1 SNHLY and CDR2 FYNNEI. J gave up 5 bases and V 7 bases, and 5 bases lay outside the gene matches. This CDR3 spans 13 amino acids. Written as DNA, the CDR3 is TGTGCCAGCACCGTAGACAGGGGGGAGACCCAGTACTTC. Translating it yields CASTVDRGETQYF. The complete variable domain, with remaining parts taken from reference TRBV2 and TRBJ2-5, reads EPEVTQTPSHQVTQMGQEVILRCVPISNHLYFYWYRQILGQKVEFLVSFYNNEISEKSEIFDDQFSVERPDGSNFTLKIRSTKLEDSAMYFCASTVDRGETQYFGPGTRLLVL.

The chain links TRBV10-2 to TRBJ2-5; possibly TRBD1 for D (5 bases). The CDR3 length is 15 residues. V was shortened by 2 bases and J by 2 bases, with 12 bases between the two germline ends. The V gene's germline CDR1 is WSHSY and CDR2 SAAADI. Written as DNA, the CDR3 is TGCGCCAGCAGTGAGGGGTTAGGGGAACAAGAGACCCAGTACTTC. Its translation is CASSEGLGEQETQYF.

The genes are TRBV6-5 and TRBJ1-2, with 12 bases aligning to TRBD1. This CDR3 spans 14 amino acids. The germline V gene has CDR1 MNHEY and CDR2 SVGAGI. The trim removed 6 bases at V and 7 bases at J, leaving 6 bases unmatched. The chain's CDR3 is CASRPGQGASGYTF. CDR3 bases: TGTGCCAGCAGACCGGGACAGGGGGCTTCTGGCTACACCTTC.